This T cell receptor beta chain was recovered during a study of chemoradiotherapy in HPV16-positive cancers. Study results and caveats: Only two HPV16-positive patients supplied the functional HPV-specificity definition.

As to this clone: The antigen is undetermined.

Germline CDR1 reads SGHRS; CDR2 reads YFSETQ. Trimming removed 4 bases from V and 2 bases from J; junction bases left unmatched: 9. CDR3 length: 16 residues. The repertoire was sequenced with immunoSEQ multiplex PCR; TCRdb's copy has only in-frame clones and lacks some. The data hold some 13,000 clones, with roughly 86% observed a single time. Samples were taken several times over chemoradiotherapy. The receptor comes from a human donor with HPV-associated anogenital cancer. Here the sequenced sample was blood, taken from a patient who underwent chemoradiotherapy. The V gene is TRBV5-1, the J gene TRBJ2-1; 7 bases are shared with TRBD1. The CDR3 region is CASSPELGQPYNEQFF. CDR3 nucleotides: TGCGCCAGCAGCCCAGAACTGGGACAGCCCTACAATGAGCAGTTCTTC. The whole variable domain, remainder taken from reference TRBV5-1 and TRBJ2-1, is KAGVTQTPRYLIKTRGQQVTLSCSPISGHRSVSWYQQTPGQGLQFLFEYFSETQRNKGNFPGRFSGRQFSNSRSEMNVSTLELGDSALYLCASSPELGQPYNEQFFGPGTRLTVL.